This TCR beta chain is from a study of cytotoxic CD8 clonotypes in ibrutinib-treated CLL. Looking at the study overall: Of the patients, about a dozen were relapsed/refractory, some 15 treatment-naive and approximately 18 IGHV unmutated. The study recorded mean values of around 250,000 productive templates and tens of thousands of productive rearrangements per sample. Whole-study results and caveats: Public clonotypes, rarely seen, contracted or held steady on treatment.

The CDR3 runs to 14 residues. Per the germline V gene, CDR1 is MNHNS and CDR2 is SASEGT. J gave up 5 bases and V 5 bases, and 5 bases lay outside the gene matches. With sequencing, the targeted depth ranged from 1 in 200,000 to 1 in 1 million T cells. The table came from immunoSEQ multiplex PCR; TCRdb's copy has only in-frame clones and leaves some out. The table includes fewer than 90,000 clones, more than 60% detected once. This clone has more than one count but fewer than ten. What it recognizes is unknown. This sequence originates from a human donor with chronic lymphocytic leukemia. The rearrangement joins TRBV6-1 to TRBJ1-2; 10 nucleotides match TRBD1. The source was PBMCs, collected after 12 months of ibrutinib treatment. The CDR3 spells CASSSGTGVYGYTF. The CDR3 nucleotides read TGTGCCAGCAGTTCCGGGACAGGGGTTTATGGCTACACCTTC.